These 23 T cell receptor beta chains were sequenced from one sample in a study of Graves' ophthalmopathy and Graves' hyperthyroidism. RNA transcripts served as template for amplifying TCR beta CDR3 sequences. The authors performed first-round RT-PCR with HTBI primers and then a second-round multiplex PCR. TCRdb re-derived calls from the multiplex PCR reads in MiXCR, one entry per CDR3 protein. The repertoire has roughly 230,000 distinct CDR3 sequences, 20% to 25% of them found once; the top ten carry around two fifths. The sequenced sample consisted of peripheral blood. Source of these receptors: a woman aged 45-65 years with Graves' ophthalmopathy.

This clonotype was found many times. The chain carries TRBV7-3 and TRBJ2-5; no definite D call. V shed 8 bases and J shed 1 base, with 8 bases lying between them. Germline V gene sequence: CDR1 SGHTA, CDR2 FQGTGA. CDR3 size: 12 residues. This CDR3 is CASGRPQETQYF. The CDR3 DNA reads as TGTGCCAGCGGTAGACCCCAAGAGACCCAGTACTTC.

The table lists this clonotype with many counts. CDR3 sequence reads: CSVDSTPTGRETQYF. In DNA form, the CDR3 reads TGCAGCGTTGATTCGACACCCACCGGACGGGAGACCCAGTACTTC. The rearrangement joins TRBV29-1 to TRBJ2-5; D is uncertain. The CDR3 has 15 amino acids. V was trimmed by 3 bases and J by 5 bases, leaving 19 bases between them. Germline V gives CDR1 SQVTM, CDR2 ANQGSEA.

This clonotype was found many times. The chain recombines TRBV24-1 with TRBJ1-5, with TRBD1 as a possible D gene (5 bases). The CDR3 sequence is 16 residues long. Germline CDR1 and CDR2: KGHDR and SFDVKD. V shed 4 bases and J shed 0 bases, with 12 bases lying between them. The CDR3 nucleotides are TGTGCCACCAGTGACCCGACAGCCGATAGCAATCAGCCCCAGCATTTT. It is translated as CATSDPTADSNQPQHF.

J is TRBJ2-2 and V is TRBV19, with 8 bases fitting TRBD2. V gave up 2 bases and J gave up 3 bases; unmatched junction bases: 5. The CDR3 runs to 16 residues. Germline lookup yields CDR1 LNHDA and CDR2 SQIVND (reference sequence). Here the CDR3 reads CASSIREGLHTGELFF. CDR3 coding DNA: TGTGCCAGTAGTATACGGGAGGGCCTACACACCGGGGAGCTGTTTTTT.

Many counts were recorded for this clonotype. The CDR3 sequence is CASRFGDRQDRTQYF. The CDR3 region has the DNA TGTGCCAGCAGATTCGGGGACCGACAAGACCGGACCCAGTACTTC. The V and J genes are TRBV11-2 and TRBJ2-5, with D possibly called TRBD1 or TRBD2 (5 bases each). From germline, CDR1 is SGHAT and CDR2 FQNNGV. V was shortened by 6 bases and J by 7 bases, with 21 bases between the two germline ends. This CDR3 has 15 amino acids.

CDR3: CASSSNTGTPEETQYF. CDR3 sequence (DNA): TGCGCCAGCAGCTCTAACACCGGGACACCCGAAGAGACCCAGTACTTC. The chain is built from TRBV5-1 and TRBJ2-5, with a possible D match to TRBD1 (6 bases). Trimming removed 3 bases from V and 3 bases from J, with 18 bases in between. The CDR3 is 16 residues long. CDR1 is SGHRS, CDR2 YFSETQ, per germline.

The V and J genes are TRBV7-9 and TRBJ2-5, with a tentative D call TRBD2 (6 bases). Germline CDR1 reads SEHNR; CDR2 reads FQNEAQ (reference sequence). V lost 6 bases and J 5 bases, leaving 19 bases between the germline ends. The CDR3 loop spans 15 amino acids. The CDR3 nucleotides read TGTGCCAGCAGTCCCCCTCTCGGAGGGGAGGAGACCCAGTACTTC. Its translation is CASSPPLGGEETQYF.

This clonotype was seen only a few times. This chain links TRBV5-1 with TRBJ2-2; TRBD2 aligns across 8 bases. With 4 bases clipped from V and 5 bases from J, the junction kept 1 base outside the gene matches. From germline, CDR1 is SGHRS and CDR2 YFSETQ. The CDR3 runs 13 residues. The CDR3 loop reads CASSREGTGELFF. The CDR3 DNA reads TGCGCCAGCAGCCGGGAGGGGACCGGGGAGCTGTTTTTT. The variable domain in full, with the rest retrieved from reference TRBV5-1 and TRBJ2-2, is KAGVTQTPRYLIKTRGQQVTLSCSPISGHRSVSWYQQTPGQGLQFLFEYFSETQRNKGNFPGRFSGRQFSNSRSEMNVSTLELGDSALYLCASSREGTGELFFGEGSRLTVL.

The gene calls are TRBV2 and TRBJ2-7, with D possibly matching TRBD2 (6 bases). The germline CDR1 and CDR2 sequences are SNHLY and FYNNEI. V lost 2 bases, J lost 0 bases, and 14 bases lay in between. The CDR3 has 16 amino acids. CDR3 bases: TGTGCCAGCAGTGAAAATGCGGGATATCTCTCCTACGAGCAGTACTTC. It translates to CASSENAGYLSYEQYF.

This clonotype was counted many times. This chain connects TRBV7-2 to TRBJ1-1; D call uncertain. Per germline, CDR1 SGHTA and CDR2 FQGNSA. Trimming removed 7 bases at V and 3 bases at J, with 15 bases between. The CDR3 is 14 amino acids. CDR3 loop: CASTLWIGDTEAFF. Here the CDR3 DNA reads TGTGCCAGCACCTTGTGGATCGGGGACACTGAAGCTTTCTTT.

The table lists this clonotype with a few counts. This rearrangement joins TRBV3-1 to TRBJ1-3; D may be TRBD1 (6 bases). CDR3 size: 14 residues. Per the germline V gene, CDR1 is LGHDT and CDR2 is YNNKEL (reference sequence). Trimming took off 3 bases at V and 7 bases at J, with 13 bases between the two ends. The CDR3 protein is CASSQQDRGNTIYF. The CDR3 DNA is TGTGCCAGCAGCCAGCAGGACAGAGGGAACACCATATATTTT.

This clonotype has ten or more counts. This chain connects TRBV6-1 to TRBJ2-3; D remains unclear. Trimming stripped 2 bases from V and 9 bases from J, with 12 bases between. This CDR3 comprises 13 residues. Germline loops: CDR1 MNHNS, CDR2 SASEGT. CDR3 amino acids: CASSELEVDTQYF. The CDR3 nucleotides read TGTGCCAGCAGTGAATTAGAGGTGGACACGCAGTATTTT.

V usage is TRBV2 and J usage is TRBJ2-7, with 9 bases matching TRBD2. The germline CDR1 and CDR2 sequences are SNHLY and FYNNEI. Trimming at V came to 1 base and at J to 1 base, leaving 2 bases not matched to a gene. The CDR3 has 15 amino acids. CDR3 amino acids: CASSEVLAGSYEQYF. CDR3 coding DNA: TGTGCCAGCAGTGAAGTACTAGCGGGTTCCTACGAGCAGTACTTC.

In this sample, this clonotype turned up many times. The chain joins TRBV2 to TRBJ2-5; D could derive from TRBD1 or TRBD2 (6 bases each). This CDR3 has 14 amino acids. V lost 4 bases to trimming and J lost 2 bases, with 11 bases between them. CDR1 and CDR2 (germline): SNHLY, FYNNEI. This CDR3 is CASSVGGQQETQYF. CDR3 bases: TGTGCCAGCAGTGTGGGGGGACAACAAGAGACCCAGTACTTC.

This clonotype was counted ten times or more. The J gene is TRBJ1-2, the V gene TRBV28; D is unclear. CDR3 length: 13 residues. V dropped 8 bases and J dropped 3 bases, with 13 bases sitting between them. CDR1 is MDHEN and CDR2 is SYDVKM in the germline V gene. DNA of the CDR3: TGTGCCAGCGGCAATACGGCAGACTATGGCTACACCTTC. This codes for CASGNTADYGYTF.

This clonotype was seen repeatedly, ten times or more. The chain is built from TRBV3-1 and TRBJ1-1; no definite D call. Germline CDR1 is LGHDT and CDR2 is YNNKEL (reference sequence). CDR3 length equals 17 residues. Trimming cost V 1 base and J 1 base, with 16 bases left between them. The CDR3 loop reads CASSQALWNGKNTEAFF. Here the CDR3 DNA reads TGTGCCAGCAGCCAAGCCCTGTGGAACGGAAAGAACACTGAAGCTTTCTTT.

At least ten counts were recorded for this clonotype. The chain is built from TRBV28 and TRBJ2-7; the D is unclear. V shed 5 bases and J shed 4 bases, with 6 bases lying between them. CDR1 MDHEN and CDR2 SYDVKM come from the germline V gene. This CDR3 is built from 11 residues. In DNA form, the CDR3 reads TGTGCCAGCAGTACCGATTACGAGCAGTACTTC. Residues: CASSTDYEQYF.

Many counts were recorded for this clonotype. One base away lies a much larger clone, so this may be a sequencing read error. V is TRBV12-3 or TRBV12-4 and J is TRBJ2-4, with no clear D. The CDR3 sequence is 14 residues long. Trimming pared 3 bases from V and 2 bases from J, leaving 8 bases between. CDR3 loop: CASSLMGTKNIQYF. Here the CDR3 DNA reads TGTGCCAGCAGTTTGATGGGAACCAAAAACATTCAGTACTTC.

The chain uses TRBV29-1 and TRBJ1-2; no reliable D call. The CDR3 sequence is 13 residues long. CDR1 and CDR2 from the germline V gene are SQVTM and ANQGSEA. Trimming removed 5 bases at V and 4 bases at J, with 14 bases between. The CDR3 loop reads CSVSSARIYGYTF. The DNA of the CDR3 is TGCAGCGTTAGTTCAGCCCGAATCTATGGCTACACCTTC.

V gene TRBV12-3 or TRBV12-4 combines with J gene TRBJ2-4, with TRBD1 matching 11 bases. CDR3 length: 16 residues. J gave up 8 bases and V 5 bases, and 11 bases lay outside the gene matches. CDR3 DNA sequence: TGTGCCAGCAGTCCAAGGACAGGGGGCTCTGTGTACATTCAGTACTTC. This codes for CASSPRTGGSVYIQYF.

This clonotype was detected many times. The rearrangement joins TRBV3-1 to TRBJ2-5; no firm D call. Trimming stripped 5 bases from V and 9 bases from J, with 22 bases between. The CDR3 consists of 15 residues. The germline gives CDR1 LGHDT, CDR2 YNNKEL (reference sequence). The CDR3, as DNA: TGTGCCAGCAGCGAGACAATAGTTAGAGAACAACCCCAGTACTTC. It translates to CASSETIVREQPQYF.

This clonotype showed up many times. The rearrangement uses TRBV27 and TRBJ2-7; D perhaps matches TRBD1 (6 bases). The germline V gene has CDR1 MNHEY and CDR2 SMNVEV (reference sequence). The germline V and J ends were trimmed by 4 bases and 9 bases, with 16 bases remaining between them. This CDR3 is built from 13 residues. CDR3 protein: CASSSQGSGGQYF. CDR3 nucleotide sequence: TGTGCCAGCAGTTCACAGGGTTCGGGCGGGCAGTACTTC.

V usage is TRBV29-1 and J usage is TRBJ1-1; the D gene is possibly TRBD1 (5 bases). V lost 4 bases and J lost 0, with 9 bases in between. Per germline, CDR1 SQVTM and CDR2 ANQGSEA. The CDR3 runs 13 residues. CDR3 sequence (DNA): TGCAGCGTTGGACAGCTCATGAACACTGAAGCTTTCTTT. Translated: CSVGQLMNTEAFF.